A selection of T cell receptor beta chains follows, all from one sample in a study of beta chain features in type 1 diabetes. Produced via immunoSEQ multiplex PCR; TCRdb's table is partial and in-frame only. The sample consists of some 360,000 clones, about 10% of them appearing once. Sequenced sample: central memory CD4+ T cells from blood. Receptors originate from a man in his thirties or forties with type 1 diabetes. The CDR3 runs from the conserved cysteine through the conserved F or W. The D gene is left open where the match is weak. Part of the rows lack a size; the others show once, few, many or a class for expanded clones.

D gene,clone size,V gene,J gene,CDR3 protein,CDR3 DNA
.,.,TRBV5-1,TRBJ1-1,CASSLDGGNTEAFF,TGCGCCAGCAGCTTGGACGGGGGAAACACTGAAGCTTTCTTT
.,few,TRBV30,TRBJ1-1,CAWIWAGRDEAFF,TGTGCCTGGATTTGGGCAGGGAGGGATGAAGCTTTCTTT
TRBD2,few,TRBV5-4,TRBJ2-1,CASSSLSGRANNEQFF,TGTGCCAGCAGCTCCTTAAGCGGGAGGGCCAACAATGAGCAGTTCTTC
TRBD1,.,TRBV28,TRBJ1-2,CASSAGGDHHGYTF,TGTGCCAGCAGTGCAGGGGGCGATCATCATGGCTACACCTTC
.,few,TRBV28,TRBJ2-1,CASSLGSASYNEQFF,TGTGCCAGCAGTTTGGGGAGCGCATCCTACAATGAGCAGTTCTTC
.,many,TRBV7-9,TRBJ2-7,CASSPPTGRTYEQYF,TGTGCCAGCAGCCCACCGACAGGGAGGACCTACGAGCAGTACTTC
.,.,TRBV28,TRBJ2-3,CASRSPRGLGTDTQYF,TGTGCCAGCAGATCCCCGCGGGGGCTCGGCACAGATACGCAGTATTTT
.,few,TRBV7-2,TRBJ1-2,CASSRNGEYGYTF,TGTGCCAGCAGCAGAAATGGGGAATATGGCTACACCTTC
TRBD1,few,TRBV2,TRBJ1-3,CASSVVGTGVSGNTIYF,TGTGCCAGCAGTGTAGTTGGGACAGGCGTCTCTGGAAACACCATATATTTT
TRBD1,many,TRBV7-2,TRBJ2-1,CASSRRTGGPTNEQFF,TGTGCCAGCAGCCGAAGGACAGGAGGACCTACAAATGAGCAGTTCTTC
.,few,TRBV28,TRBJ1-1,CASSLVGRVRTEAFF,TGTGCCAGCAGTTTAGTAGGGAGGGTTCGCACTGAAGCTTTCTTT
TRBD2,few,TRBV11-3,TRBJ2-2,CASSFTGTRDTGELFF,TGTGCCAGCAGCTTTACTGGGACTAGGGACACCGGGGAGCTGTTTTTT
TRBD1,.,TRBV27,TRBJ1-2,CASSSNGQGLSNGYTF,TGTGCCAGCAGTTCTAATGGACAGGGGCTTTCTAATGGCTACACCTTC
TRBD1,few,TRBV11-2,TRBJ1-2,CASRPTGGYGYTF,TGTGCCAGCAGGCCTACAGGGGGCTATGGCTACACCTTC
.,few,TRBV7-2,TRBJ2-1,CASSLDGSRGISYNEQFF,TGTGCCAGCAGCTTAGATGGTTCAAGGGGGATTTCCTACAATGAGCAGTTCTTC
.,.,TRBV7-2,TRBJ2-7,CASSFATLESYEQYF,TGTGCCAGCAGCTTCGCCACACTCGAATCCTACGAGCAGTACTTC
TRBD2,many,TRBV29-1,TRBJ2-7,CSVTRSGSWQGQYF,TGCAGCGTTACCCGCAGCGGGAGCTGGCAAGGGCAGTACTTC
.,few,TRBV2,TRBJ2-5,CASSERRGDETQYF,TGTGCCAGCAGTGAAAGGAGGGGGGATGAGACCCAGTACTTC
TRBD2,few,TRBV7-9,TRBJ2-5,CASNLYGGAGGQETQYF,TGTGCCAGCAATCTATACGGGGGCGCGGGGGGCCAAGAGACCCAGTACTTC
.,.,TRBV28,TRBJ1-5,CASKWGGQQPQHF,TGTGCCAGCAAATGGGGAGGCCAACAGCCCCAGCATTTT
.,many,TRBV7-2,TRBJ1-1,CASRPVGTTEAFF,TGTGCCAGCAGGCCCGTCGGGACCACTGAAGCTTTCTTT
TRBD1,.,TRBV5-5,TRBJ1-2,CASSLAAGGGAYGYTF,TGTGCCAGCAGCTTGGCCGCAGGAGGGGGCGCCTATGGCTACACCTTC
TRBD1,few,TRBV5-8,TRBJ1-2,CASSLLNSGGGYTF,TGTGCCAGCAGCTTGCTGAATTCAGGGGGTGGCTACACCTTC
.,many,TRBV4-1,TRBJ1-2,CASSQVGDNYGYTF,TGCGCCAGCAGCCAAGTTGGAGACAACTATGGCTACACCTTC
TRBD1,many,TRBV11-2,TRBJ2-1,CASSPTRDRWDEQFF,TGTGCCAGCAGCCCAACCCGGGACAGGTGGGATGAGCAGTTCTTC
.,few,TRBV6-5,TRBJ2-2,CASSRQPYTGELFF,TGTGCCAGCAGTCGACAGCCGTACACCGGGGAGCTGTTTTTT
TRBD2,few,TRBV6-5,TRBJ2-2,CASKTSGLSTGELFF,TGTGCCAGCAAAACTAGCGGGTTGAGCACCGGGGAGCTGTTTTTT